This entry concerns a single T cell receptor beta chain. This sample is drawn from a study of cytomegalovirus exposure and HLA in healthy donors. TCRdb's table, derived via immunoSEQ multiplex PCR, lists solely in-frame clones and lacks some. In the table there are 150,000 or so clones, approximately 86% of which are singletons. The CDR3 runs 14 residues. From germline, CDR1 is LGHNA and CDR2 YSLEER. Trimming cost V 3 bases and J 7 bases, with 12 bases left between them. The V and J genes are TRBV4-3 and TRBJ1-4, with a possible D match to TRBD1 (6 bases). The material sequenced was PBMCs. The TCR originated in a young man in good health and CMV-seropositive. CDR3 in amino acids: CASSQSGVGEKLFF. The CDR3 nucleotides read TGCGCCAGCAGCCAGTCAGGGGTCGGTGAAAAACTGTTTTTT.